This TCR beta chain was profiled in a study of blood T cell repertoires in COVID-19. This CDR3 comprises 17 residues. Data came from immunoSEQ multiplex PCR; TCRdb stores just in-frame clones and leaves some out. This sample carries under 300,000 clones, 86% of them seen once, and the ten largest clones take about 12%. The material sequenced was peripheral blood. The TCR originated in a woman in her twenties or thirties with COVID-19, enrolled during active disease. The gene calls are TRBV12-2 and TRBJ2-5; TRBD2, the D gene given by the table, was not confirmed from the DNA. TRBV12-2 corresponds to a pseudogene. The CDR3 sequence is CASRPVGIAPGEETQYF. As DNA, the CDR3 is TGTGCAAGTCGCCCTGTGGGGATAGCGCCGGGGGAGGAGACCCAGTACTTC.